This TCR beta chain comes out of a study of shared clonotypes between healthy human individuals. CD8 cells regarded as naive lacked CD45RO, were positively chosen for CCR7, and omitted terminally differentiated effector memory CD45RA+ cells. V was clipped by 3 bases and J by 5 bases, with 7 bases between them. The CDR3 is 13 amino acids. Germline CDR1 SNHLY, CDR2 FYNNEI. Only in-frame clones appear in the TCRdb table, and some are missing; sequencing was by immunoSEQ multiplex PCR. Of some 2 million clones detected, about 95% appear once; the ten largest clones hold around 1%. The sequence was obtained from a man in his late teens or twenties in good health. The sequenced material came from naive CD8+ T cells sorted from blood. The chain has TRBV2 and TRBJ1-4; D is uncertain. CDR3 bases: TGTGCCAGCAGTGAGAGACAAAATGAAAAACTGTTTTTT. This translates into CASSERQNEKLFF.